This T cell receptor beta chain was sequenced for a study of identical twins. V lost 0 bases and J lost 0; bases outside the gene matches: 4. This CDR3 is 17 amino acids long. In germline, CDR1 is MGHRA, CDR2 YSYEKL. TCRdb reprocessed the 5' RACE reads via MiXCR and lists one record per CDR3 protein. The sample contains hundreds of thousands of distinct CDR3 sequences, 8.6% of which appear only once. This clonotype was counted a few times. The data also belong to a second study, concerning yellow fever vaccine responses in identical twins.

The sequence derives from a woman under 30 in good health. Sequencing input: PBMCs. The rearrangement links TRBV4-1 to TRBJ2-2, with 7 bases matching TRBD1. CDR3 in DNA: TGCGCCAGCAGCCAAGACCGGGACAGCGCGAACACCGGGGAGCTGTTTTTT. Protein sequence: CASSQDRDSANTGELFF.